The text below deals with one TCR beta chain. This sample was included in a study of blood T cell repertoires in COVID-19. The overall study: Specimens from acute and convalescent COVID-19 originated in the United States, Italy and Spain. In each case, the material was cDNA or gDNA derived from T cells, B-cell-depleted T cells, or PBMCs.

CDR3 size: 16 residues. CDR1 is PRHDT and CDR2 is FYEKMQ in the germline V gene (reference sequence). V was pared by 5 bases and J by 4 bases, with 12 bases of the junction left unmatched. As processed by the authors: Reference gene primer amplification gave nucleated cell count estimates. The table came from immunoSEQ multiplex PCR; TCRdb's copy has only in-frame clones and leaves some out. V and J calls and clone size follow that table, whereas D and trimming were derived from the DNA. The table records about 120,000 clones, almost 70% of them present only once. The V call is TRBV13, the J call TRBJ2-3; 7 bases line up with TRBD2. This sequence was found in a woman between 65 and 79 years old with acute or convalescent COVID-19. What was sequenced was peripheral blood. CDR3 DNA sequence: TGTGCCAGCAGCCCCCGAGAGGGAGGGTCGTCAGATACGCAGTATTTT. Residues: CASSPREGGSSDTQYF.